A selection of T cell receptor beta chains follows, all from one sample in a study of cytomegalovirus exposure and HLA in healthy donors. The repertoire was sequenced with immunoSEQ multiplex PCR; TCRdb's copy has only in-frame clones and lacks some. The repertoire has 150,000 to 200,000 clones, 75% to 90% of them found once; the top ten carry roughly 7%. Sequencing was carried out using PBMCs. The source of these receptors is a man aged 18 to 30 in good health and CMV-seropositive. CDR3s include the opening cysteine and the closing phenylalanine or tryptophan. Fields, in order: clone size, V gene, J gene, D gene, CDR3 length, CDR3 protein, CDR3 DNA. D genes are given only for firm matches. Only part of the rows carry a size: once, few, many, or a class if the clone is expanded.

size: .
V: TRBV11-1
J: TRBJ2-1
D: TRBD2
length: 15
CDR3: CASSLPGTTIREQFF
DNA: TGTGCCAGCAGCCTCCCCGGGACTACGATTCGGGAGCAGTTCTTC

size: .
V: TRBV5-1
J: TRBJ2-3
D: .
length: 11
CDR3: CASSLQDTQYF
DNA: TGCGCCAGCAGCTTGCAAGATACGCAGTATTTT

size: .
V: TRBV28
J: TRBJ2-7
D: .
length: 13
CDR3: CAVLRGLTYEQYF
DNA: TGTGCCGTACTTAGGGGTCTAACCTACGAGCAGTACTTC

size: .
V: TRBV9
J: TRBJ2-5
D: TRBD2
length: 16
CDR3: CASSVGVAGGPETQYF
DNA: TGTGCCAGCAGCGTAGGGGTAGCGGGAGGGCCAGAGACCCAGTACTTC

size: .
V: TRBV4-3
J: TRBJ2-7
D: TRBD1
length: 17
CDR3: CASSQDLRQGYSYEQYF
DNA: TGCGCCAGCAGCCAAGACCTCAGACAGGGGTACTCCTACGAGCAGTACTTC

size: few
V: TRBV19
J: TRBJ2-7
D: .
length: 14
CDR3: CASRRGPREFEQYF
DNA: TGTGCCAGTAGGCGGGGACCCCGAGAGTTCGAGCAGTACTTC

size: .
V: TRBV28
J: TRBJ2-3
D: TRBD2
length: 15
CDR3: CASSPGTSGSDTQYF
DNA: TGTGCCAGCAGTCCTGGGACTAGCGGGAGTGATACGCAGTATTTT

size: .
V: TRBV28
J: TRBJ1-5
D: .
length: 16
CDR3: CAASAGGRGGNQPQHF
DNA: TGTGCCGCCTCCGCCGGGGGGCGGGGGGGCAATCAGCCCCAGCATTTT

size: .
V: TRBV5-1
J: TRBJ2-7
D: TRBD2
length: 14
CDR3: CASSSSGTAYEQYF
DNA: TGCGCCAGCAGCTCAAGCGGGACTGCCTACGAGCAGTACTTC

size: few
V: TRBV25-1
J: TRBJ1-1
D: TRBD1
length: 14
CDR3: CASTPGGQGGKAFF
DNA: TGTGCCAGCACACCTGGGGGACAGGGAGGTAAAGCTTTCTTT

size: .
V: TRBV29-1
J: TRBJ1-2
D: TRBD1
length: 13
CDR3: CSVPGTGDAGYTF
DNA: TGCAGCGTCCCCGGGACAGGGGACGCAGGCTACACCTTC

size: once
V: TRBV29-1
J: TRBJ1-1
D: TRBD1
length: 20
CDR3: CSVPGGGIDRGRAANTEAFF
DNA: TGCAGCGTCCCCGGGGGGGGAATAGACAGGGGGCGCGCAGCGAACACTGAAGCTTTCTTT

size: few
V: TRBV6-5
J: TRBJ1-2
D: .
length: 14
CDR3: CVSRLTFGDYGYTF
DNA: TGTGTTTCTCGACTTACTTTTGGCGACTATGGCTACACCTTC

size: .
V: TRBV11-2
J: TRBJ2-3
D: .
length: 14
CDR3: CASSRGASTDTQYF
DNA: TGTGCCAGCAGCCGGGGAGCTAGCACAGATACGCAGTATTTT

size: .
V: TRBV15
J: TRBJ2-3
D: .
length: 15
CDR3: CATSRGRQGTDTQYF
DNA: TGTGCCACCAGCAGAGGCCGGCAGGGCACAGATACGCAGTATTTT

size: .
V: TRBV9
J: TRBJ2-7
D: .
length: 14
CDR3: CASSPPVGGGEQYF
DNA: TGTGCCAGCAGCCCCCCGGTGGGAGGGGGCGAGCAGTACTTC

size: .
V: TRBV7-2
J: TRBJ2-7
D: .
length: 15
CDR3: CASSLAKEFSYEQYF
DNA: TGTGCCAGCAGCTTAGCGAAGGAGTTCTCCTACGAGCAGTACTTC

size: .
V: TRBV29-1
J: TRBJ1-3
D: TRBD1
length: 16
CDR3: CSVATGTADRGNTIYF
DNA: TGCAGCGTAGCTACCGGGACAGCGGATCGAGGAAACACCATATATTTT

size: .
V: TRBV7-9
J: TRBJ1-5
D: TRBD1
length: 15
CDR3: CASSSGQGPPQPQHF
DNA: TGTGCCAGCAGCTCGGGACAGGGGCCCCCTCAGCCCCAGCATTTT

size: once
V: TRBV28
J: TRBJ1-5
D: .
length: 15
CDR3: CASSFSGVGNQPQHF
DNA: TGTGCCAGCAGTTTTTCGGGGGTTGGCAATCAGCCCCAGCATTTT